The clone carrying this TCR beta chain has more than one count but fewer than ten. The antigen is unknown. Genomic DNA from each subset was divided evenly over several immunoSEQ plates. The method was immunoSEQ multiplex PCR; TCRdb's version includes in-frame clones alone and lacks a portion of them. This repertoire shows about 590,000 clones, over 95% found once; its top ten account for 0.095% to 0.12%. The sample originates from a study of shared clonotypes between healthy human individuals. Study details: Donor ages ranged 18 to 49 years: a couple of women, a few men.

The V gene end was trimmed by 4 bases and the J gene end by 5 bases; junction bases not matched to a gene: 14. There are 17 residues in the CDR3. Germline V gene lookup returns CDR1 SGHKS and CDR2 YYEKEE (reference sequence). Naive CD8 cells lacked CD45RO, underwent positive selection for CCR7 and left out terminally differentiated effector memory CD45RA+ cells. Study results and caveats: Roughly 5% was the fraction of naive CD4 clonotypes found shared across a few donors.

The source material was naive CD8+ T cells sorted from blood. V gene TRBV5-5 combines with J gene TRBJ2-4; 8 bases are a match to TRBD1. This clonotype was obtained from a woman in her thirties in good health. This chain's CDR3 is CASSLSNDRGGENIQYF. The CDR3 region has the DNA TGTGCCAGCAGCCTCAGCAACGACAGGGGAGGAGAAAACATTCAGTACTTC.